This T cell receptor (beta chain) was identified in a study of regulatory T cells in long-lasting Graves disease. General study points: Preferential use of TRBV28, TRBJ1-2 and TRBJ2-5 was seen in persistent disease.

The time point is: newly diagnosed GD, antithyroid drugs for less than 3 months. Isolated PBMC RNA provided the starting material for the TCR library. In the case of this clonotype: The antigen remains unidentified.

Library construction for TCR beta used iRepertoire HTBI primers and Arm-PCR of CDR3 regions. TCRdb used MiXCR to reprocess the multiplex PCR reads, holding one entry per CDR3 protein. Among 450,000 to 600,000 distinct CDR3 sequences listed, roughly 12% were seen once. V lost 4 bases and J lost 4, with 9 bases in between. This CDR3 has 13 amino acids. CDR1 LGHNA and CDR2 YNFKEQ come from the germline V gene. The same data also went into a second study, on T cells in Graves' hyperthyroidism and ophthalmopathy.

The receptor was derived from a man aged 25-45 years with Graves disease. This chain joins TRBV4-2 and TRBJ2-3, with D hard to call. Sequences were derived from peripheral blood mononuclear cells (PBMCs), sampled at new diagnosis, from a patient treated with antithyroid drugs. The CDR3 DNA is TGTGCCAGCAGCCCCCGAACCTCAGATACGCAGTATTTT. It yields the protein CASSPRTSDTQYF.